This T cell receptor beta chain comes out of a study of blood T cell repertoires in COVID-19. As handled by the study authors: Amplification with reference gene primers provided the estimates of nucleated cell counts. Sequencing used immunoSEQ multiplex PCR; TCRdb keeps in-frame clones, though not all of them. V and J calls plus clone size are reproduced from that table; the DNA served to infer D and trimming. The sample comprises under 250,000 clones, approximately 91% of which are singletons, and 4% to 6% rests with the top ten. The CDR3 runs to 18 residues. CDR1 and CDR2 (germline): ENHRY, SYGVKD. V shed 0 bases and J shed 2 bases, with 17 bases lying between them.

Sequencing used peripheral blood. The TCR sequence derives from a middle-aged woman with acute or convalescent COVID-19. The chain joins TRBV10-3 to TRBJ1-5; unclear D gene. The CDR3 nucleotides are TGTGCCATCAGTGAGTCAAAAACCGGGTCTCAAGGCAATCAGCCCCAGCATTTT. The encoded protein is CAISESKTGSQGNQPQHF.